This T cell receptor beta chain was documented in a study of blood T cell repertoires in COVID-19. Per the study methods: Reference gene primers were amplified, and this amplification served to estimate nucleated cell counts. Here immunoSEQ multiplex PCR was the method, and the copy in TCRdb shows in-frame clones only, minus some. That table furnishes V, J and clone size, whereas the DNA furnished D and trimming. The table has a few hundred thousand clones, 87% seen once. The source of this sequence is a woman aged 50 to 60 who had recovered from COVID-19. The specimen sequenced was peripheral blood.

The CDR3 bases are TGTGCCTGGAGTCGGGACAGGGGGAATGAAGCTTTCTTT. This gives the protein CAWSRDRGNEAFF. The chain joins TRBV30 to TRBJ1-1, with 11 nucleotides matching TRBD1. V shed 2 bases and J 7 bases; nucleotides not matched to a gene: 3. From germline, CDR1 is GTSNPN and CDR2 SVGIG (reference sequence). The CDR3 totals 13 residues. Looking up the rest from reference TRBV30 and TRBJ1-1 gives the full variable domain: SQTIHQWPATLVQPVGSPLSLECTVEGTSNPNLYWYRQAAGRGLQLLFYSVGIGQISSEVPQNLSASRPQDRQFILSSKKLLLSDSGFYLCAWSRDRGNEAFFGQGTRLTVV.